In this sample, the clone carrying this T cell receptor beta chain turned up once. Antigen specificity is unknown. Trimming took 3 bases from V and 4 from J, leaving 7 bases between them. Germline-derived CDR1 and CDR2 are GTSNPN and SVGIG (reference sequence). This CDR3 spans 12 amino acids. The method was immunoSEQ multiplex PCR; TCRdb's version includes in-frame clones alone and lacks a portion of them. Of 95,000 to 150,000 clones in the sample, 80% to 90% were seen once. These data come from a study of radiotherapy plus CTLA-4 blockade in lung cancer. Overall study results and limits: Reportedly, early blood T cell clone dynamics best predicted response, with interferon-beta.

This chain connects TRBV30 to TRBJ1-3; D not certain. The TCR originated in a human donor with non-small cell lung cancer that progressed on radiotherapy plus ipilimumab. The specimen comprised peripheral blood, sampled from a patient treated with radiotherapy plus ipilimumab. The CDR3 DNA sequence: TGTGCCTGGAGCGGGAGGGGAAACACCATATATTTT. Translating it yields CAWSGRGNTIYF.